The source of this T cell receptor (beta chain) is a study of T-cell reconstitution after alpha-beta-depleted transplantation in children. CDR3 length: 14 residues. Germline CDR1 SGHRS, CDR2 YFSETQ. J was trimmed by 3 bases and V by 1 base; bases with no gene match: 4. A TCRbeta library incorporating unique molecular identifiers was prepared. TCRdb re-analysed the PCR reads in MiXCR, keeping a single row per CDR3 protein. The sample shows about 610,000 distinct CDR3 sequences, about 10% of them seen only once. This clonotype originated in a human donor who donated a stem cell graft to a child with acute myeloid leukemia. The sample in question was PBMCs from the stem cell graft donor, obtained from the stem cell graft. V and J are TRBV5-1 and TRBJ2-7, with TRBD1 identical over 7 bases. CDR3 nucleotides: TGCGCCAGCAGCTTGTACAGGGGATACTACGAGCAGTACTTC. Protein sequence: CASSLYRGYYEQYF.